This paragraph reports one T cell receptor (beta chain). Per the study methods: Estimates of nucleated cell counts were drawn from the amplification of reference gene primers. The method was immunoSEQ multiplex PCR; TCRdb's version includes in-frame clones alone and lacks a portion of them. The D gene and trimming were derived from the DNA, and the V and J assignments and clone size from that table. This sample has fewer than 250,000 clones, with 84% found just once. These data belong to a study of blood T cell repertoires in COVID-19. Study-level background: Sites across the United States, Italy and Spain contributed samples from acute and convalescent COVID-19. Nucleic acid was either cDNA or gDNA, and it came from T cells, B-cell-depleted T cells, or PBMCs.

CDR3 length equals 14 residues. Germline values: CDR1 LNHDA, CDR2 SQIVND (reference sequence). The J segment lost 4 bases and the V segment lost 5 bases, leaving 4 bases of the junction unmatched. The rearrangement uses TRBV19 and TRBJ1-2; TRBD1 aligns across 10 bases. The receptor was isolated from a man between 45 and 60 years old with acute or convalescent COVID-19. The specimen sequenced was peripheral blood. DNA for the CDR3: TGTGCCAGTAGTGGGGACAGGGGCGTCTATGGCTACACCTTC. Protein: CASSGDRGVYGYTF.